The 18 T cell receptor beta chains reported below all come from one sample, sequenced in a study of shared clonotypes between healthy human individuals. The method was immunoSEQ multiplex PCR; TCRdb's version includes in-frame clones alone and lacks a portion of them. This sample carries about 680,000 clones, more than 70% of them seen once, and the ten largest clones take around 1.8%. The sequenced material came from memory CD4+ T cells sorted from blood. Documented subset: CD45RA-negative fraction. These receptors all stem from a woman aged 25 to 39 in good health.

This clone was recorded many times. The rearrangement uses TRBV12-5 and TRBJ1-1; a weak D match, TRBD1 (6 bases). V was shortened by 4 bases and J by 7 bases, with 10 bases between the two germline ends. Germline V gives CDR1 LGHNT, CDR2 FRNRAP. This CDR3 is built from 12 residues. CDR3 in amino acids: CASGWEGGEAFF. The CDR3 DNA reads as TGTGCTAGTGGTTGGGAGGGGGGTGAAGCTTTCTTT.

The chain links TRBV5-1 to TRBJ1-2, with D possibly matching TRBD1 (5 bases). Germline values: CDR1 SGHRS, CDR2 YFSETQ. Trimming removed 3 bases at V and 8 bases at J, with 14 bases between. The CDR3 is 13 amino acids. In DNA form, the CDR3 reads TGCGCCAGCAGCTATTACGGGGCTGGAGGCTACACCTTC. Its protein is CASSYYGAGGYTF.

The chain recombines TRBV28 with TRBJ2-3, with D perhaps TRBD2 (6 bases). The CDR3 totals 16 residues. The germline V gene encodes CDR1 MDHEN and CDR2 SYDVKM. V lost 3 bases and J 2 bases, leaving 15 bases between the germline ends. CDR3 loop: CASSFTSSAHTDTQYF. The CDR3 DNA reads as TGTGCCAGCAGTTTTACTAGCTCGGCCCACACAGATACGCAGTATTTT.

V is TRBV27 and J is TRBJ2-1, with 7 bases that match TRBD2. The ends lost 2 bases at V and 2 bases at J; junction bases unmatched: 9. CDR1 is MNHEY, CDR2 SMNVEV, per germline (reference sequence). The CDR3 spans 17 residues. The CDR3 bases are TGTGCCAGCAGTTTAGAAGGCGGGAGAGGGACCTACAATGAGCAGTTCTTC. Translated: CASSLEGGRGTYNEQFF.

This rearrangement joins TRBV5-1 to TRBJ1-3; D possibly corresponds to TRBD1 (5 bases). With 4 bases removed from V and 8 bases from J, the gap between germline ends came to 19 bases. The CDR3 is 15 residues long. Germline V gives CDR1 SGHRS, CDR2 YFSETQ. CDR3 nucleotide sequence: TGCGCCAGCAGCCCGGACGGGGCAGGGAGGTACACCATATATTTT. Translation gives CASSPDGAGRYTIYF.

Comments on this clone: This specimen includes other DNA sequences encoding the same CDR3. V is TRBV2 and J is TRBJ1-5; maybe TRBD1 (5 bases). This CDR3 spans 15 amino acids. Trimming cost V 0 bases and J 11 bases, with 17 bases left between them. Germline V gene sequence: CDR1 SNHLY, CDR2 FYNNEI. This chain's CDR3 is CASSEALRGGRSQHF. CDR3 in DNA: TGTGCCAGCAGTGAAGCGTTACGGGGGGGGAGGTCCCAGCATTTT.

This chain joins TRBV5-4 and TRBJ1-1; no clear D gene. V lost 0 bases to trimming and J lost 5 bases, with 11 bases between them. The CDR3 has 14 residues. Germline V gene sequence: CDR1 SGHNT, CDR2 YYREEE (reference sequence). Written as DNA, the CDR3 is TGTGCCAGCAGCTTGGCTCCAGGTACGACTGAAGCTTTCTTT. Amino acid sequence: CASSLAPGTTEAFF.

DNA of the CDR3: TGTGCCAGTAGTGTGGGGACTACCCACACCGGGGAGCTGTTTTTT. Its protein product is CASSVGTTHTGELFF. The chain combines TRBV19 with TRBJ2-2; the match to TRBD2 covers 7 bases. This CDR3 region has 15 residues. The V gene's germline CDR1 is LNHDA and CDR2 SQIVND (reference sequence). The V segment lost 5 bases and the J segment 3 bases; nucleotides outside the gene matches: 6.

The V call is TRBV2, the J call TRBJ2-1; perhaps TRBD2 as D (6 bases). Germline V CDR1 and CDR2: SNHLY, FYNNEI. The CDR3 spans 16 residues. Trimming stripped 8 bases from V and 3 bases from J, with 20 bases between. In DNA form, the CDR3 reads TGTGCCAGCGTAAGAAGGGCGGGGCCCCTCTACAATGAGCAGTTCTTC. Protein product: CASVRRAGPLYNEQFF.

A remark on this clone: This could be a read error, since a much larger clone is one nucleotide away. J is TRBJ2-7 and V is TRBV4-2; 10 bases map to TRBD1. Germline values: CDR1 LGHNA, CDR2 YNFKEQ. The CDR3 runs 14 residues. V trimming: 4 bases; J trimming: 2 bases; junction bases outside the gene matches: 2. The CDR3 spells CASSRGQGAYEQYF. CDR3 DNA sequence: TGTGCCAGCAGCCGAGGACAGGGGGCCTACGAGCAGTACTTC.

This clone was counted a single time. This chain links TRBV18 with TRBJ1-5; weak D call: TRBD1 (5 bases). The CDR3 has 15 residues. Between the trimmed V and J ends, which lost 3 bases and 2 bases, there was a span of 11 bases. Germline CDR1 KGHSH, CDR2 LQKENI. CDR3 bases: TGTGCCAGCTCACCGGGGGATAGCGGCAATCAGCCCCAGCATTTT. This codes for CASSPGDSGNQPQHF.

The count of this clone is one. The rearrangement links TRBV11-2 to TRBJ2-7, with a tentative D call TRBD1 (5 bases). CDR3 length: 16 residues. V gave up 2 bases and J gave up 2 bases, with 16 bases separating them. From germline, CDR1 is SGHAT and CDR2 FQNNGV. CDR3: CASSLRDVDKPYEQYF. The CDR3 region has the DNA TGTGCCAGCAGCTTAAGGGATGTGGACAAACCCTACGAGCAGTACTTC. The complete variable domain, with remaining parts taken from reference TRBV11-2 and TRBJ2-7, reads EAGVAQSPRYKIIEKRQSVAFWCNPISGHATLYWYQQILGQGPKLLIQFQNNGVVDDSQLPKDRFSAERLKGVDSTLKIQPAKLEDSAVYLCASSLRDVDKPYEQYFGPGTRLTVT.

The gene calls are TRBV28 and TRBJ1-3; unclear D gene. CDR3 size: 17 residues. V lost 11 bases, J lost 0 bases, and 23 bases lay in between. Germline CDR1 reads MDHEN; CDR2 reads SYDVKM. The CDR3 region has the DNA TGTGCCTCCTCCCCCCCCTGGACTCGCCGCTCTGGAAACACCATATATTTT. It encodes CASSPPWTRRSGNTIYF.

The rearrangement joins TRBV2 to TRBJ2-7; 9 bases match TRBD2. CDR3 length equals 14 residues. The junction had 5 bases not matched to a gene; V was cut back by 6 bases and J by 2 bases. Germline-derived CDR1 and CDR2 are SNHLY and FYNNEI. CDR3 sequence reads: CASRASGNTYEQYF. The CDR3 coding sequence is TGTGCCAGCAGGGCTAGCGGGAATACCTACGAGCAGTACTTC.

Of note for this clone: Other DNA sequences from this sample encode an identical CDR3 as well. This rearrangement joins TRBV18 to TRBJ2-3; D not resolved. Deletions cut 6 bases from V and 0 bases from J, with 10 bases between. Germline lookup yields CDR1 KGHSH and CDR2 LQKENI. The CDR3 sequence is 14 residues long. The DNA for the CDR3 is TGTGCCAGCTCGCCCGATCCGAGCACAGATACGCAGTATTTT. Translating gives CASSPDPSTDTQYF.

The chain uses TRBV5-4 and TRBJ2-1, with TRBD2 identical over 7 bases. Germline V gene data show CDR1 as SGHNT and CDR2 as YYREEE (reference sequence). Trimming cost V 5 bases and J 12 bases; bases outside gene matches: 8. The CDR3 spans 12 residues. The CDR3 DNA follows: TGTGCCAGCAGTTTGCTAGCGGAAGGGCAGTTCTTC. It is translated as CASSLLAEGQFF.

The chain uses TRBV7-3 and TRBJ2-1; 7 bases map to TRBD2. The CDR3 covers 15 residues. From germline, CDR1 is SGHTA and CDR2 FQGTGA. Trimming took 2 bases from V and 4 from J; bases not matched to a gene: 5. The CDR3 sequence is CASSLSGRRYNEQFF. The CDR3 coding sequence is TGTGCCAGCAGCTTATCCGGGAGGCGGTACAATGAGCAGTTCTTC.

This clone is a singleton in its sample. This specimen includes other DNA sequences encoding the same CDR3. This chain connects TRBV4-1 to TRBJ1-4; D not resolved. The CDR3 is 14 amino acids. Germline V gene data show CDR1 as MGHRA and CDR2 as YSYEKL. Deletions cut 1 base from V and 0 bases from J, with 3 bases between. In nucleotides, the CDR3 is TGCGCCAGCAGCCAAGGAGCAACTAATGAAAAACTGTTTTTT. It codes for CASSQGATNEKLFF.